A single sample gave rise to the 21 T cell receptor beta chains below, sequenced in a study of response to subunit inactivated influenza vaccine. A single record per CDR3 protein comes from TCRdb applying MiXCR to the RT-PCR reads. The data hold about 800,000 distinct CDR3 sequences, with 21% observed a single time. The source was PBMCs from blood, collected less than 6 days after vaccination. These receptors all come from a man aged 50 to 59 who received an inactivated influenza vaccine.

This clonotype has more than one count but fewer than ten. The V call is TRBV20-1, the J call TRBJ2-7; perhaps TRBD2 as D (5 bases). CDR1 is DFQATT, CDR2 SNEGSKA, per germline (reference sequence). V was shortened by 5 bases and J by 3 bases, with 20 bases between the two germline ends. The CDR3 has 15 residues. The chain's CDR3 is CSAQAALTGFYEQYF. DNA of the CDR3: TGCAGTGCTCAAGCCGCTCTAACGGGATTCTACGAGCAGTACTTC.

Here the CDR3 DNA reads TGTGCCAGCAGTAAACGAGCACTAGCGGGAGGGTCCTACGAGCAGTACTTC. Protein product: CASSKRALAGGSYEQYF. The chain couples TRBV6-1 to TRBJ2-7; 13 bases match TRBD2. Looked up from germline, CDR1 is MNHNS and CDR2 is SASEGT. The CDR3 consists of 17 residues. V was pared by 5 bases and J by 1 base, with 8 bases of the junction left unmatched.

A few counts support this clonotype. The chain is built from TRBV11-2 and TRBJ2-3; TRBD2 agrees at 14 bases. The V segment lost 5 bases and the J segment 1 base; nucleotides outside the gene matches: 14. There are 20 residues in the CDR3. Germline values: CDR1 SGHAT, CDR2 FQNNGV. The CDR3 loop reads CASSPRLAGGGRSGTDTQYF. In nucleotides, the CDR3 is TGTGCCAGCAGCCCCCGACTAGCGGGAGGGGGTCGGTCGGGCACAGATACGCAGTATTTT.

This clonotype showed up just a few times. This sequence joins TRBV20-1 and TRBJ2-2, with D possibly matching TRBD2 (6 bases). Germline loops: CDR1 DFQATT, CDR2 SNEGSKA (reference sequence). The V end was cut by 0 bases, the J end by 4 bases, with 15 bases between. The CDR3 length is 16 residues. The CDR3 reads CSARDRRQGGTGELFF. The DNA for the CDR3 is TGCAGTGCTAGAGATCGCAGGCAGGGAGGCACCGGGGAGCTGTTTTTT.

The V and J genes are TRBV7-2 and TRBJ2-1; 13 bases line up with TRBD2. CDR1 is SGHTA, CDR2 FQGNSA, per germline. V gave up 5 bases and J gave up 8 bases; unmatched junction bases: 6. CDR3 size: 15 residues. This CDR3 reads CASSPTSGRSYEQFF. CDR3 bases: TGTGCCAGCAGCCCGACTAGCGGGAGGAGCTATGAGCAGTTCTTC. Looking up the rest from reference TRBV7-2 and TRBJ2-1 gives the full variable domain: GAGVSQSPSNKVTEKGKDVELRCDPISGHTALYWYRQSLGQGLEFLIYFQGNSAPDKSGLPSDRFSAERTGGSVSTLTIQRTQQEDSAVYLCASSPTSGRSYEQFFGPGTRLTVL.

The V and J genes are TRBV6-5 and TRBJ1-4, with D perhaps matching TRBD1 (6 bases). The V gene lost 2 bases and the J gene lost 5 bases, with 12 bases spanning the gap. Germline V CDR1 and CDR2: MNHEY, SVGAGI. This CDR3 comprises 15 residues. The CDR3 protein is CASSYRTAKNEKLFF. CDR3 sequence (DNA): TGTGCCAGCAGTTACCGGACAGCTAAAAATGAAAAACTGTTTTTT.

This clonotype was detected a few times. The chain couples TRBV4-1 to TRBJ2-7; a possible D gene is TRBD1 (5 bases). CDR1 and CDR2 from the germline V gene are MGHRA and YSYEKL. Trimming cost V 0 bases and J 2 bases, with 11 bases left between them. The CDR3 sequence is 15 residues long. The CDR3 here is CASSQDRQGAYEQYF. The CDR3 nucleotides read TGCGCCAGCAGCCAAGATCGTCAGGGCGCCTACGAGCAGTACTTC.

In its sample, this clonotype was seen many times. This rearrangement joins TRBV12-3 or TRBV12-4 to TRBJ1-1; D is unresolved. Trimming cost V 3 bases and J 7 bases, with 6 bases left between them. CDR3 length equals 11 residues. DNA for the CDR3: TGTGCCAGCAGTTTCGGAGTTGAAGCTTTCTTT. Amino acids: CASSFGVEAFF.

This clonotype was seen more than once but under ten times. The chain carries TRBV3-1 and TRBJ2-3; TRBD2 agrees at 10 bases. Germline V gives CDR1 LGHDT, CDR2 YNNKEL (reference sequence). The CDR3 is 13 residues long. The junction had 4 bases not matched to a gene; V was cut back by 3 bases and J by 10 bases. CDR3 in DNA: TGTGCCAGCAGCCAGTTTAGCGGGAGGTCGCAGTATTTT. Translated: CASSQFSGRSQYF.

The chain employs TRBV15 and TRBJ2-1; 8 bases match TRBD2. Germline loops: CDR1 LNHNV, CDR2 YYDKDF (reference sequence). This CDR3 is 16 amino acids long. V lost 1 base to trimming and J lost 7 bases; unmatched junction nucleotides: 9. CDR3: CATSRGGTSTRNEQFF. The CDR3 coding sequence is TGTGCCACCAGCAGAGGAGGGACTAGTACCCGAAATGAGCAGTTCTTC. Supplemented by reference TRBV15 and TRBJ2-1, the full variable domain reads DAMVIQNPRYQVTQFGKPVTLSCSQTLNHNVMYWYQQKSSQAPKLLFHYYDKDFNNEADTPDNFQSRRPNTSFCFLDIRSPGLGDTAMYLCATSRGGTSTRNEQFFGPGTRLTVL.

This rearrangement joins TRBV5-1 to TRBJ2-7; 13 bases map to TRBD2. Germline lookup yields CDR1 SGHRS and CDR2 YFSETQ. The CDR3 runs to 17 residues. The trim removed 4 bases at V and 1 base at J, leaving 8 bases unmatched. This CDR3 is CASSLGLAGDLSYEQYF. CDR3 DNA sequence: TGCGCCAGCAGCCTTGGACTAGCGGGGGATCTATCCTACGAGCAGTACTTC. The complete variable domain, with remaining parts taken from reference TRBV5-1 and TRBJ2-7, reads KAGVTQTPRYLIKTRGQQVTLSCSPISGHRSVSWYQQTPGQGLQFLFEYFSETQRNKGNFPGRFSGRQFSNSRSEMNVSTLELGDSALYLCASSLGLAGDLSYEQYFGPGTRLTVT.

This clonotype was observed a few times. The J gene is TRBJ2-3, the V gene TRBV29-1; tentative D call: TRBD1 (6 bases). The CDR3 has 12 residues. Germline-derived CDR1 and CDR2 are SQVTM and ANQGSEA. Trimming took 5 bases from V and 2 from J, leaving 8 bases between them. CDR3 bases: TGCAGCGTTAGGACAGTCACAGATACGCAGTATTTT. Its translation is CSVRTVTDTQYF.

The chain combines TRBV24-1 with TRBJ2-5; D tentatively reads TRBD1 or TRBD2 (5 bases each). The CDR3 has 16 amino acids. Trimming removed 1 base at V and 2 bases at J, with 13 bases between. Germline CDR1 reads KGHDR; CDR2 reads SFDVKD. The CDR3 sequence: CATSDFPRGLQETQYF. The CDR3 DNA sequence: TGTGCCACCAGTGATTTCCCGAGGGGCCTGCAAGAGACCCAGTACTTC.

The chain is built from TRBV7-8 and TRBJ2-7; D ambiguous. CDR1 is SGHVS, CDR2 FQNEAQ, per germline. V was shortened by 6 bases and J by 3 bases, with 9 bases between the two germline ends. CDR3 length: 12 amino acids. DNA of the CDR3: TGTGCCAGCAGTGTCCTCGGCTACGAGCAGTACTTC. Translating gives CASSVLGYEQYF.

The chain links TRBV30 to TRBJ2-1, with 8 bases lining up with TRBD2. CDR1 and CDR2 from the germline V gene are GTSNPN and SVGIG (reference sequence). CDR3 length equals 13 residues. The junction had 7 bases not matched to a gene; V was cut back by 5 bases and J by 7 bases. The CDR3 loop reads CAWRGGHKNEQFF. The CDR3 bases are TGTGCCTGGCGGGGGGGCCATAAGAATGAGCAGTTCTTC.

This clonotype showed up just a few times. V usage is TRBV20-1 and J usage is TRBJ2-1, with a possible D match to TRBD1 (5 bases). The germline V and J ends were trimmed by 1 base and 7 bases, with 8 bases remaining between them. The CDR3 is made up of 12 amino acids. Germline loops: CDR1 DFQATT, CDR2 SNEGSKA (reference sequence). The CDR3 region has the DNA TGCAGTGCTAGAGGACAGATTAATGAGCAGTTCTTC. This sequence encodes CSARGQINEQFF.

The rearrangement links TRBV9 to TRBJ2-2; no definite D call. The CDR3 is 17 residues long. V was pared by 0 bases and J by 4 bases, with 16 bases between. From germline, CDR1 is SGDLS and CDR2 YYNGEE. CDR3 in DNA: TGTGCCAGCAGCGTAGACGACCCGGGCGTAGGCACCGGGGAGCTGTTTTTT. This codes for CASSVDDPGVGTGELFF.

The rearrangement uses TRBV20-1 and TRBJ2-5; no reliable D call. Trimming took 7 bases from V and 4 from J, leaving 19 bases between them. Looked up from germline, CDR1 is DFQATT and CDR2 is SNEGSKA (reference sequence). The CDR3 length is 14 residues. For the CDR3, the DNA is TGCAGTGTGTACCACAAGACTCTTATAGAGACCCAGTACTTC. Translation gives CSVYHKTLIETQYF.

This clonotype was seen more than once but under ten times. V and J are TRBV7-2 and TRBJ1-2; 8 bases are a match to TRBD1. In germline, CDR1 is SGHTA, CDR2 FQGNSA. Trimming took 2 bases from V and 0 from J; bases not matched to a gene: 5. This CDR3 is 16 amino acids long. The CDR3 here is CASSLMTGDSNYGYTF. In DNA, the CDR3 is TGTGCCAGCAGCTTAATGACAGGGGACTCTAACTATGGCTACACCTTC.

CDR3 sequence reads: CASSLGPGTLAAQYF. CDR3 sequence (DNA): TGTGCCAGCAGCTTGGGCCCCGGGACGCTTGCGGCCCAGTACTTC. This rearrangement joins TRBV7-2 to TRBJ2-5; either TRBD1 or TRBD2 may supply D (5 bases each). Trimming stripped 3 bases from V and 9 bases from J, with 20 bases between. Germline-derived CDR1 and CDR2 are SGHTA and FQGNSA. This CDR3 is built from 15 residues.

The chain recombines TRBV20-1 with TRBJ2-7, with TRBD1 matching 10 bases. After removal of 3 bases from V and 1 base from J, the junction contained 3 bases not matched to a gene. CDR3 length: 14 residues. The germline V gene encodes CDR1 DFQATT and CDR2 SNEGSKA (reference sequence). For the CDR3, the DNA is TGCAGTGCTAGGCGGGACAGGGGATCCTACGAGCAGTACTTC. The encoded protein is CSARRDRGSYEQYF.